This passage covers 28 T cell receptor beta chains from one sample sequenced in a study of graft-versus-host responses after intestinal transplantation. These receptors' antigens are unknown. The assay was immunoSEQ multiplex PCR, and TCRdb's table has in-frame clones only and misses some. Of around 99,000 clones in the sample, roughly 87% were seen once. Sequencing used unstimulated CD4+ T cells sorted from spleen or lymph node cells, obtained before transplant. Every receptor here comes from a human donor who was the organ donor for an intestinal transplant.

V and J are TRBV13 and TRBJ2-5; perhaps TRBD1 as D (6 bases). The end of the DNA fits TRBJ2-7 better, so the J call may be wrong. This CDR3 region has 14 residues. The germline gives CDR1 PRHDT, CDR2 FYEKMQ (reference sequence). The CDR3 nucleotides are TGTGCCAGCAGCTTAATGGACAGCTCCTACGAGCAGTACTTC. As protein: CASSLMDSSYEQYF.

This clone has more than one count but fewer than ten. The chain has TRBV19 and TRBJ2-7; 12 bases agree with TRBD1. The CDR3 is 14 amino acids. The V gene end was trimmed by 4 bases and the J gene end by 5 bases; junction bases not matched to a gene: 3. Per the germline V gene, CDR1 is LNHDA and CDR2 is SQIVND (reference sequence). The CDR3 DNA reads TGTGCCAGTAGTAGGGGACAGGGGGCTAACGAGCAGTACTTC. Translating gives CASSRGQGANEQYF.

The chain has TRBV19 and TRBJ1-6, with D hard to call. V gave up 6 bases and J gave up 3 bases, with 9 bases separating them. The germline gives CDR1 LNHDA, CDR2 SQIVND (reference sequence). The CDR3 runs to 14 residues. The CDR3, as DNA: TGTGCCAGTAGGTCCGGGGACTATAATTCACCCCTCCACTTT. It specifies CASRSGDYNSPLHF.

The chain recombines TRBV2 with TRBJ1-1; D unresolved. This CDR3 contains 11 residues. Germline V gene lookup returns CDR1 SNHLY and CDR2 FYNNEI. The V end lost 2 bases, the J end lost 7 bases, and 5 bases lay between the germline ends. CDR3 protein: CASSELGEAFF. CDR3 DNA: TGTGCCAGCAGTGAATTGGGTGAAGCTTTCTTT.

This clone was seen just once. This chain uses TRBV5-1 with TRBJ1-1; 8 bases map to TRBD1. CDR3 length: 16 residues. The V segment lost 2 bases and the J segment 5 bases; nucleotides outside the gene matches: 11. CDR1 SGHRS and CDR2 YFSETQ come from the germline V gene. The CDR3 bases are TGCGCCAGCAGCTTCGGGGACAGGCCTATTTCGACTGAAGCTTTCTTT. Its translation is CASSFGDRPISTEAFF.

This sequence joins TRBV6-5 and TRBJ2-7; no reliable D call. The CDR3 is 11 amino acids. Deletions cut 6 bases from V and 4 bases from J, with 7 bases between. Germline loops: CDR1 MNHEY, CDR2 SVGAGI. CDR3 amino acids: CASRSQYEQYF. The DNA of the CDR3 is TGTGCCAGCAGATCGCAATACGAGCAGTACTTC.

The chain links TRBV2 to TRBJ2-3, with TRBD2 matching over 9 bases. The CDR3 runs 14 residues. Per the germline V gene, CDR1 is SNHLY and CDR2 is FYNNEI. The V and J ends lost 6 bases and 4 bases, in that order; junction bases with no gene match: 5. DNA of the CDR3: TGTGCCAGCAGGAAGCGGGGGGCCGCAGATACGCAGTATTTT. This codes for CASRKRGAADTQYF.

The chain recombines TRBV27 with TRBJ1-2; possible D gene TRBD1, 5 bases. CDR1 and CDR2 (germline): MNHEY, SMNVEV (reference sequence). This CDR3 spans 13 amino acids. The V end lost 2 bases, the J end lost 10 bases, and 14 bases lay between the germline ends. CDR3 sequence: CASSLGAARDYTF. The CDR3 coding sequence is TGTGCCAGCAGTTTAGGGGCGGCGCGTGACTACACCTTC.

The V and J genes are TRBV29-1 and TRBJ2-1, with D possibly being TRBD2 (5 bases). Trimming shortened V by 6 bases and J by 1 base, and 16 bases separated the two germline ends. Germline CDR1 is SQVTM and CDR2 is ANQGSEA. CDR3 length: 15 residues. This CDR3 reads CSVERILASYNEQFF. CDR3 in DNA: TGCAGCGTCGAGCGGATCTTAGCATCCTACAATGAGCAGTTCTTC.

V and J are TRBV6-5 and TRBJ2-3, with TRBD1 matching over 12 bases. Germline lookup yields CDR1 MNHEY and CDR2 SVGAGI. The trim removed 4 bases at V and 3 bases at J, leaving 2 bases unmatched. The CDR3 runs 15 residues. DNA of the CDR3: TGTGCCAGCAGTTGGGACAGGGGGCTTACAGATACGCAGTATTTT. Encoded protein: CASSWDRGLTDTQYF.

The CDR3 loop is CAWSATFYEQYF. The CDR3 DNA follows: TGTGCCTGGAGTGCCACCTTTTACGAGCAGTACTTC. The chain links TRBV30 to TRBJ2-7, with no clear D. CDR3 size: 12 residues. V lost 1 base and J 4 bases, leaving 8 bases between the germline ends. CDR1 is GTSNPN, CDR2 SVGIG, per germline (reference sequence).

The CDR3 DNA is TGTGCCAGCAGCGTAGGACCGATACTCACAGATACGCAGTATTTT. Its protein is CASSVGPILTDTQYF. The rearrangement joins TRBV9 to TRBJ2-3; D remains ambiguous. The CDR3 runs to 15 residues. Looked up from germline, CDR1 is SGDLS and CDR2 is YYNGEE. Trimming took off 0 bases at V and 2 bases at J, with 10 bases between the two ends.

V gene TRBV5-5 combines with J gene TRBJ2-3; D tentatively reads TRBD1 or TRBD2 (6 bases each). The CDR3 extends over 15 amino acids. The germline V gene encodes CDR1 SGHKS and CDR2 YYEKEE (reference sequence). V was trimmed by 1 base and J by 4 bases, leaving 13 bases between them. Written as DNA, the CDR3 is TGTGCCAGCAGCTTGTCCGTGGGGGGCTCAGATACGCAGTATTTT. It translates to CASSLSVGGSDTQYF.

V is TRBV5-4 and J is TRBJ1-5; no reliable D call. Deletions cut 0 bases from V and 7 bases from J, with 5 bases between. The CDR3 contains 12 residues. Per germline, CDR1 SGHNT and CDR2 YYREEE (reference sequence). The CDR3 protein is CASSLDGQPQHF. CDR3 DNA: TGTGCCAGCAGCTTGGACGGACAGCCCCAGCATTTT.

The V and J genes are TRBV5-1 and TRBJ2-7; 7 positions agree with TRBD1. The CDR3 loop spans 17 amino acids. J gave up 3 bases and V 0 bases, and 12 bases lay outside the gene matches. Germline CDR1 SGHRS, CDR2 YFSETQ. The CDR3 DNA is TGCGCCAGCAGCTTGGGGGGGACAGATTTTGCGGGCTACGAGCAGTACTTC. It codes for CASSLGGTDFAGYEQYF.

The rearrangement uses TRBV6-6 and TRBJ2-7; D possibly matches TRBD1 or TRBD2 (5 bases each). V lost 0 bases, J lost 4 bases, and 10 bases lay in between. Germline lookup yields CDR1 MNHNY and CDR2 SVGAGI (reference sequence). CDR3 length: 14 residues. The CDR3 nucleotides read TGTGCCAGCAGTTACTCCCCCGGGACGTACGAGCAGTACTTC. The encoded protein is CASSYSPGTYEQYF.

The chain combines TRBV7-9 with TRBJ1-6; D is uncertain. The CDR3 consists of 15 residues. Germline-derived CDR1 and CDR2 are SEHNR and FQNEAQ (reference sequence). Trimming stripped 1 base from V and 3 bases from J, with 7 bases between. The CDR3 here is CASSLESGYNSPLHF. The CDR3 DNA reads TGTGCCAGCAGCTTAGAATCCGGCTATAATTCACCCCTCCACTTT.

The chain joins TRBV13 to TRBJ1-2; 11 bases map to TRBD1. Trimming at V came to 3 bases and at J to 3 bases, leaving 12 bases not matched to a gene. This CDR3 region has 18 residues. Germline V CDR1 and CDR2: PRHDT, FYEKMQ (reference sequence). The CDR3 region has the DNA TGTGCCAGCAGCTTCTCGTGGGACAGGGGGGGAAAAGACTATGGCTACACCTTC. This translates into CASSFSWDRGGKDYGYTF. The full variable domain, in which reference TRBV13 and TRBJ1-2 provide the parts outside the CDR3, is AAGVIQSPRHLIKEKRETATLKCYPIPRHDTVYWYQQGPGQDPQFLISFYEKMQSDKGSIPDRFSAQQFSDYHSELNMSSLELGDSALYFCASSFSWDRGGKDYGYTFGSGTRLTVV.

The rearrangement uses TRBV11-2 and TRBJ2-5; TRBD1 matches at 8 bases. This CDR3 is 14 amino acids long. V gave up 6 bases and J gave up 5 bases; unmatched junction bases: 8. Germline CDR1 reads SGHAT; CDR2 reads FQNNGV. In DNA form, the CDR3 reads TGTGCCAGCAGTTCGGACAGGGAAGGCGAGACCCAGTACTTC. The encoded protein is CASSSDREGETQYF.

This clone was seen a single time. V gene TRBV19 combines with J gene TRBJ1-1; D gene uncertain. This CDR3 spans 15 amino acids. V was pared by 4 bases and J by 11 bases, with 23 bases between. The germline V gene encodes CDR1 LNHDA and CDR2 SQIVND (reference sequence). The CDR3 here is CASSTYSGPRDGAFF. CDR3 coding DNA: TGTGCCAGTAGTACGTATTCTGGGCCCCGGGATGGGGCTTTCTTT.

The V gene is TRBV9, the J gene TRBJ2-1; 8 bases align to TRBD2. CDR1 is SGDLS, CDR2 YYNGEE, per germline. This CDR3 spans 16 amino acids. V shed 2 bases and J 7 bases; nucleotides not matched to a gene: 11. Here the CDR3 reads CASSVGLRGGINEQFF. CDR3 coding DNA: TGTGCCAGCAGCGTGGGGCTCCGGGGGGGCATAAATGAGCAGTTCTTC. Full variable domain (rest looked up from reference TRBV9 and TRBJ2-1): DSGVTQTPKHLITATGQRVTLRCSPRSGDLSVYWYQQSLDQGLQFLIQYYNGEERAKGNILERFSAQQFPDLHSELNLSSLELGDSALYFCASSVGLRGGINEQFFGPGTRLTVL.

This clone occurred once. V is TRBV18 and J is TRBJ2-3, with 8 bases identical to TRBD2. Germline V gives CDR1 KGHSH, CDR2 LQKENI. The V segment lost 5 bases and the J segment 5 bases; nucleotides outside the gene matches: 6. The CDR3 has 14 residues. This chain's CDR3 is CASSRAGAGDTQYF. The CDR3 bases are TGTGCCAGCTCAAGAGCGGGGGCGGGAGATACGCAGTATTTT.

The chain has TRBV7-6 and TRBJ1-6; 7 bases are a match to TRBD1. CDR3 size: 15 residues. V dropped 5 bases and J dropped 5; count of bases not matched to a gene: 6. Germline CDR1 is SGHVS and CDR2 is FNYEAQ. In DNA form, the CDR3 reads TGTGCCAGCAGCGCAAGGACAGGCGATAATTCACCCCTCCACTTT. This encodes CASSARTGDNSPLHF.

The genes are TRBV7-6 and TRBJ1-3, with D hard to call. V was pared by 6 bases and J by 1 base, with 22 bases between. The germline V gene has CDR1 SGHVS and CDR2 FNYEAQ. The CDR3 loop spans 18 amino acids. The CDR3 sequence is CASSLGWGGTLSGNTIYF. The CDR3 DNA reads TGTGCCAGCAGTCTCGGGTGGGGAGGCACCCTTTCTGGAAACACCATATATTTT. The variable domain in full, with the rest retrieved from reference TRBV7-6 and TRBJ1-3, is GAGVSQSPRYKVTKRGQDVALRCDPISGHVSLYWYRQALGQGPEFLTYFNYEAQQDKSGLPNDRFSAERPEGSISTLTIQRTEQRDSAMYRCASSLGWGGTLSGNTIYFGEGSWLTVV.

J is TRBJ1-6 and V is TRBV12-5, with D possibly being TRBD1 (5 bases). The CDR3 has 16 amino acids. Trimming took off 3 bases at V and 4 bases at J, with 13 bases between the two ends. Per the germline V gene, CDR1 is LGHNT and CDR2 is FRNRAP. The CDR3 here is CASGFLGQGYNSPLHF. The CDR3 nucleotides read TGTGCTAGTGGTTTCCTGGGGCAGGGATATAATTCACCCCTCCACTTT.

This clone showed up just once. This chain joins TRBV6-1 and TRBJ1-2; D not certain. The V gene lost 2 bases and the J gene lost 7 bases, with 8 bases spanning the gap. The CDR3 spans 12 residues. The germline gives CDR1 MNHNS, CDR2 SASEGT. For the CDR3, the DNA is TGTGCCAGCAGTGAAAGTGGAGCTGGCTACACCTTC. It yields the protein CASSESGAGYTF.

The chain links TRBV6-5 to TRBJ1-2; no clear D. Germline CDR1 reads MNHEY; CDR2 reads SVGAGI. CDR3 length: 14 residues. V was cut by 2 bases and J by 4 bases, with 11 bases left in between. CDR3 sequence (DNA): TGTGCCAGCAGTTACACGGGCCTCGGCTATGGCTACACCTTC. Its translation: CASSYTGLGYGYTF.

This chain uses TRBV9 with TRBJ1-5; 7 nucleotides line up with TRBD1. The CDR3 contains 19 residues. Germline V gene lookup returns CDR1 SGDLS and CDR2 YYNGEE. V trimming: 3 bases; J trimming: 0 bases; junction bases outside the gene matches: 15. CDR3 DNA: TGTGCCAGCAGCGCAAAGCCGGGACAGATAGCTACTAGCAATCAGCCCCAGCATTTT. Translated, it gives CASSAKPGQIATSNQPQHF.